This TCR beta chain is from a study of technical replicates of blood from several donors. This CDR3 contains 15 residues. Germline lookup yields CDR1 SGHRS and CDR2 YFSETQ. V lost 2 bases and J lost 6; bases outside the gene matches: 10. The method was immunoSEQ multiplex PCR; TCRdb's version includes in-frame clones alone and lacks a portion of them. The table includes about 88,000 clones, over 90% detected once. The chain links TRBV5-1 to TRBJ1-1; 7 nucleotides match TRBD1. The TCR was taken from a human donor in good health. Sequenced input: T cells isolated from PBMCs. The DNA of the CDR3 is TGCGCCAGCAGCTTTCTTGACAGGGATGTCGCTGAAGCTTTCTTT. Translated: CASSFLDRDVAEAFF.